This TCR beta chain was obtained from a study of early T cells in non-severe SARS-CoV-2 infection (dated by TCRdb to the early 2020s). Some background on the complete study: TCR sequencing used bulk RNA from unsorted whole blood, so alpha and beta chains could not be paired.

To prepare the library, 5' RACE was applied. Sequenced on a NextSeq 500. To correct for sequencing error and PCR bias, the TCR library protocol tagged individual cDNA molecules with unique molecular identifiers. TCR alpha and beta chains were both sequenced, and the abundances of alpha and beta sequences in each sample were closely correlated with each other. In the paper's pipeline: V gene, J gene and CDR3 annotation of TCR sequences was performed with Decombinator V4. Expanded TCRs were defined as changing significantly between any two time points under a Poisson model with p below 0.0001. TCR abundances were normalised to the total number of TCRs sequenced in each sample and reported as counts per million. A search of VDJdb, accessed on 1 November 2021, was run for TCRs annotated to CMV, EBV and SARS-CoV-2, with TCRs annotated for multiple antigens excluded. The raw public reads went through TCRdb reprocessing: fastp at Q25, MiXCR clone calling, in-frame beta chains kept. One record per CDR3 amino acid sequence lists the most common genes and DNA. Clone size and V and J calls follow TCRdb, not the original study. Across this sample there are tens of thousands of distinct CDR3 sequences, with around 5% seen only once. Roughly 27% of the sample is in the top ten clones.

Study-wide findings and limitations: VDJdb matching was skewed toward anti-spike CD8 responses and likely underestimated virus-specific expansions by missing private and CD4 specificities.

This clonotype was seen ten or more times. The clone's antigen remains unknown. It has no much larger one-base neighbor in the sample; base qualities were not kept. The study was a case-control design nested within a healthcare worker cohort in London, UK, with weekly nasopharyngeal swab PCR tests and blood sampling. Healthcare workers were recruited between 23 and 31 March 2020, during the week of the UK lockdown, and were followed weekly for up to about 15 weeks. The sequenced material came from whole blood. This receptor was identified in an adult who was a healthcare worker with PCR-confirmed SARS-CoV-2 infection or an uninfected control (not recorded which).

The DNA reads TGTGCCAGCGGGCTAGCGGGGGGCCTCTCCTACAATGAGCAGTTCTTC. Its protein is CASGLAGGLSYNEQFF. In this chain, TRBV7-9 is recombined with TRBJ2-1, with TRBD2 matching 11 junction bases. The germline V gene (reference sequence) supplies CDR1 SEHNR and CDR2 FQNEAQ. For this chain, trimming is 8 bases at the V end and 0 bases at the J end, and the number of junction bases without a gene match is 6. CDR3 length: 16 amino acids, cysteine to phenylalanine. CDR3 DNA is the only sequence kept; it has 48 bases, read in frame from the first base.